This TCR beta chain was identified in a study of shared clonotypes between healthy human individuals. Study results and limitations: What limited the represented genetic and exposure-history diversity was the small number of donors. Sample collection involved blood only; tissue repertoires are likely different. Of the naive CD4 clonotypes, approximately 5% were shared across several donors.

CD45RO-negative cells were positively selected for CCR7, leaving out terminally differentiated effector memory CD45RA+ cells. This table comes from immunoSEQ multiplex PCR, and its TCRdb copy is limited to in-frame clones, with some not included. The sample consists of 630,000 or so clones, roughly 98% of them appearing once. Per the germline V gene, CDR1 is SQVTM and CDR2 is ANQGSEA. The ends were cut back, 7 bases at V and 3 bases at J, with 16 bases in the middle. The CDR3 loop spans 13 amino acids. This clone was seen just once. Its specificity is unknown. J is TRBJ2-7 and V is TRBV29-1; D perhaps matches TRBD1 (6 bases). This receptor was identified in a man aged 25-40 years in good health. Sample: naive CD8+ T cells sorted from blood. CDR3 bases: TGCAGCGGATCGGCCGGACAGCGCTACGAGCAGTACTTC. Its translation: CSGSAGQRYEQYF.